A single sample gave rise to the 20 T cell receptor beta chains below, sequenced in a study of blood T cell repertoires in COVID-19. The data were produced by immunoSEQ multiplex PCR, yet TCRdb's version contains in-frame clones alone and is incomplete. This sample yields 45,000 to 70,000 clones, of which around 67% are seen a single time; less than 20% belongs to the top ten. Sequencing was carried out using peripheral blood. The receptors shown here come from a woman in her 50s with active or convalescent COVID-19.

The chain couples TRBV29-1 to TRBJ2-3; TRBD1 aligns across 8 bases. The CDR3 loop spans 17 amino acids. V was pared by 7 bases and J by 2 bases, with 17 bases of the junction left unmatched. CDR1 is SQVTM, CDR2 ANQGSEA, per germline. CDR3 protein: CSARSLTGAGPTDTQYF. Here the CDR3 DNA reads TGCAGCGCCAGATCCTTGACAGGGGCGGGGCCCACAGATACGCAGTATTTT.

The genes are TRBV3-1 (or the pseudogene TRBV3-2) and TRBJ2-3; the match to TRBD2 covers 9 bases. The germline V gene has CDR1 LGHDT and CDR2 YNNKEL (reference sequence). The CDR3 extends over 19 amino acids. V lost 2 bases and J lost 0; bases outside the gene matches: 12. The DNA for the CDR3 is TGTGCCAGCAGCCAACACCAGGGCGGGAGGGCTTATAGCACAGATACGCAGTATTTT. It specifies CASSQHQGGRAYSTDTQYF.

This clone appeared once. This chain connects TRBV12-3 or TRBV12-4 to TRBJ2-1, with 14 bases that match TRBD2. V lost 6 bases, J lost 15 bases, and 7 bases stayed unmatched. CDR3 size: 13 residues. The CDR3 region is CASSGTSGRGTFF. CDR3 nucleotide sequence: TGTGCCAGCAGCGGGACTAGCGGGAGAGGTACGTTCTTC.

V gene TRBV28 combines with J gene TRBJ1-1; TRBD1 is a possible D gene (5 bases). The V end lost 11 bases, the J end lost 0 bases, and 13 bases lay between the germline ends. There are 13 residues in the CDR3. CDR1 and CDR2 (germline): MDHEN, SYDVKM. CDR3 sequence: CAAVRQLNTEAFF. In DNA, the CDR3 is TGTGCCGCGGTGAGACAGTTGAACACTGAAGCTTTCTTT.

V is TRBV30 and J is TRBJ1-5; 12 nucleotides align to TRBD1. Losses at the gene ends were 5 bases for V and 7 bases for J; bases not matched to a gene: 6. CDR3 length: 14 amino acids. From germline, CDR1 is GTSNPN and CDR2 SVGIG (reference sequence). Here the CDR3 reads CAWSGTGGRQPQHF. The CDR3 DNA sequence: TGTGCCTGGTCCGGGACAGGGGGCCGACAGCCCCAGCATTTT.

The gene calls are TRBV6-5 and TRBJ2-7; 9 nucleotides agree with TRBD1. Unmatched junction bases numbered 5, after V lost 5 bases and J lost 0 bases. Looked up from germline, CDR1 is MNHEY and CDR2 is SVGAGI. This CDR3 contains 15 residues. CDR3: CASSLGTGHSYEQYF. As DNA, the CDR3 is TGTGCCAGCAGTCTCGGGACAGGGCACTCCTACGAGCAGTACTTC.

This chain connects TRBV7-2 to TRBJ2-3, with D unclear. V was pared by 5 bases and J by 6 bases, with 9 bases between. The germline CDR1 and CDR2 sequences are SGHTA and FQGNSA. CDR3 length: 12 residues. CDR3 in amino acids: CASSRPPDTQYF. The CDR3 nucleotides are TGTGCCAGCAGCCGTCCTCCGGATACGCAGTATTTT.

The chain carries TRBV27 and TRBJ1-2, with a possible D match to TRBD1 (6 bases). The CDR3 length is 15 residues. V lost 8 bases to trimming and J lost 2 bases, with 18 bases between them. Germline V CDR1 and CDR2: MNHEY, SMNVEV (reference sequence). The CDR3 bases are TGTGCCAGCGGTCCCTGGGCAGGGGCCAACTATGGCTACACCTTC. Its protein is CASGPWAGANYGYTF.

The chain joins TRBV12-5 to TRBJ2-5, with TRBD2 as a possible D gene (6 bases). Trimming stripped 6 bases from V and 4 bases from J, with 12 bases between. There are 13 residues in the CDR3. In germline, CDR1 is LGHNT, CDR2 FRNRAP. The chain's CDR3 is CASGPQGGETQYF. In nucleotides, the CDR3 is TGTGCTAGTGGACCCCAGGGAGGAGAGACCCAGTACTTC. The variable domain in full, with the rest retrieved from reference TRBV12-5 and TRBJ2-5, is DARVTQTPRHKVTEMGQEVTMRCQPILGHNTVFWYRQTMMQGLELLAYFRNRAPLDDSGMPKDRFSAEMPDATLATLKIQPSEPRDSAVYFCASGPQGGETQYFGPGTRLLVL.

This chain links TRBV28 with TRBJ2-1; D is possibly TRBD2 (8 bases). The germline V gene encodes CDR1 MDHEN and CDR2 SYDVKM. This CDR3 has 18 amino acids. V gave up 4 bases and J gave up 9 bases, with 28 bases separating them. The CDR3 loop reads CASSSGQPGTRSNSEQFF. The CDR3 DNA reads as TGTGCCAGCAGTTCGGGACAGCCCGGGACTAGGAGTAACAGTGAGCAGTTCTTC.

The chain employs TRBV28 and TRBJ1-5; D unresolved. The CDR3 runs 13 residues. The germline V and J ends were trimmed by 5 bases and 5 bases, with 10 bases remaining between them. In germline, CDR1 is MDHEN, CDR2 SYDVKM. CDR3 region: CASSRTPDQPQHF. For the CDR3, the DNA is TGTGCCAGCAGTAGAACACCAGATCAGCCCCAGCATTTT.

J is TRBJ2-7 and V is TRBV7-6, with 8 bases lining up with TRBD2. The V and J ends lost 1 base and 4 bases, in that order; junction bases with no gene match: 9. The CDR3 runs 16 residues. Germline CDR1 and CDR2: SGHVS and FNYEAQ. In DNA, the CDR3 is TGTGCCAGCAGCTTAGGGGGAGCGGGAGAGGGTTACGAGCAGTACTTC. It is translated as CASSLGGAGEGYEQYF.

This chain joins TRBV7-9 and TRBJ2-7; 10 bases fit TRBD1. CDR1 and CDR2 from the germline V gene are SEHNR and FQNEAQ (reference sequence). Trimming at V came to 2 bases and at J to 6 bases, leaving 1 base not matched to a gene. CDR3 length: 13 residues. CDR3 loop: CASSLWTGGEQYF. The CDR3 DNA reads as TGTGCCAGCAGCTTATGGACAGGGGGCGAGCAGTACTTC.

The chain joins TRBV30 to TRBJ1-1; D not certain. The CDR3 contains 12 residues. V dropped 1 base and J dropped 7 bases, with 10 bases sitting between them. Germline values: CDR1 GTSNPN, CDR2 SVGIG (reference sequence). The DNA of the CDR3 is TGTGCCTGGAGTGAGAGGTTTGTTGAAGCTTTCTTT. The encoded protein is CAWSERFVEAFF. Using reference TRBV30 and TRBJ1-1 for the parts outside the CDR3, the full variable domain is SQTIHQWPATLVQPVGSPLSLECTVEGTSNPNLYWYRQAAGRGLQLLFYSVGIGQISSEVPQNLSASRPQDRQFILSSKKLLLSDSGFYLCAWSERFVEAFFGQGTRLTVV.

The V gene is TRBV10-3, the J gene TRBJ2-3; TRBD2 matches at 16 bases. J gave up 5 bases and V 6 bases, and 11 bases lay outside the gene matches. The CDR3 contains 18 residues. Per germline, CDR1 ENHRY and CDR2 SYGVKD. The CDR3 here is CAISTGTSGRAVEDTQYF. The CDR3 nucleotides read TGTGCCATCAGCACCGGGACTAGCGGGAGGGCCGTTGAAGATACGCAGTATTTT.

This chain joins TRBV29-1 and TRBJ2-7, with 9 positions matching TRBD1. The ends lost 4 bases at V and 3 bases at J; junction bases unmatched: 4. This CDR3 has 13 residues. Germline loops: CDR1 SQVTM, CDR2 ANQGSEA. CDR3: CSVVRTGDYEQYF. Written as DNA, the CDR3 is TGCAGCGTTGTGAGGACAGGGGACTACGAGCAGTACTTC.

This chain joins TRBV5-4 and TRBJ1-1, with D unclear. The germline V gene has CDR1 SGHNT and CDR2 YYREEE (reference sequence). V lost 0 bases and J lost 2, with 11 bases in between. The CDR3 covers 15 residues. The CDR3 DNA reads as TGTGCCAGCAGCTTGGGACACTCGGTAAACACTGAAGCTTTCTTT. Translation: CASSLGHSVNTEAFF.

This sequence joins TRBV30 and TRBJ2-6; unclear D gene. There are 15 residues in the CDR3. Germline V gives CDR1 GTSNPN, CDR2 SVGIG (reference sequence). Trimming cost V 2 bases and J 0 bases, with 8 bases left between them. DNA of the CDR3: TGTGCCTGGAGTAGAGCTGCCTCTGGGGCCAACGTCCTGACTTTC. This encodes CAWSRAASGANVLTF.

The rearrangement links TRBV5-1 to TRBJ1-1; 7 bases are shared with TRBD1. Germline CDR1 SGHRS, CDR2 YFSETQ. This CDR3 comprises 15 residues. Trimming at V came to 1 base and at J to 2 bases, leaving 5 bases not matched to a gene. The CDR3 coding sequence is TGCGCCAGCAGCTTGTCGGGACAGCGCAACACTGAAGCTTTCTTT. Amino acids: CASSLSGQRNTEAFF.

This chain connects TRBV5-5 to TRBJ2-6; TRBD2 aligns across 7 bases. V gave up 0 bases and J gave up 4 bases; unmatched junction bases: 7. Per the germline V gene, CDR1 is SGHKS and CDR2 is YYEKEE (reference sequence). The CDR3 totals 17 residues. CDR3 region: CASSLAGGTLGANVLTF. In DNA, the CDR3 is TGTGCCAGCAGCTTGGCCGGGGGGACGTTGGGGGCCAACGTCCTGACTTTC.